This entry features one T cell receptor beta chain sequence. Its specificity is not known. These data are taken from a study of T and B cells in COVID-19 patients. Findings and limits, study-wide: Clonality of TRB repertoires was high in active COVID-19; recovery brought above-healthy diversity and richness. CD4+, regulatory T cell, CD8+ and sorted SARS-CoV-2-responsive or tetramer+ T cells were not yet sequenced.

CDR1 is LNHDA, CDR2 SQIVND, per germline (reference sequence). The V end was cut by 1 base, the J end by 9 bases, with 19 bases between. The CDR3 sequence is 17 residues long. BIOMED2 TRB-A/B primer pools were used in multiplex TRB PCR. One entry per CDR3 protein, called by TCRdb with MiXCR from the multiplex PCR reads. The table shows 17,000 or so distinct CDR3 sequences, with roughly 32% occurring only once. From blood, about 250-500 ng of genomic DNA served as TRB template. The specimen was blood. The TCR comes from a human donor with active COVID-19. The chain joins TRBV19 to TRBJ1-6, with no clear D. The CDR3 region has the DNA TGTGCCAGTAGTATAGTTGGAATCGGCGAAGGAATTTCACCCCTCCACTTT. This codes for CASSIVGIGEGISPLHF.